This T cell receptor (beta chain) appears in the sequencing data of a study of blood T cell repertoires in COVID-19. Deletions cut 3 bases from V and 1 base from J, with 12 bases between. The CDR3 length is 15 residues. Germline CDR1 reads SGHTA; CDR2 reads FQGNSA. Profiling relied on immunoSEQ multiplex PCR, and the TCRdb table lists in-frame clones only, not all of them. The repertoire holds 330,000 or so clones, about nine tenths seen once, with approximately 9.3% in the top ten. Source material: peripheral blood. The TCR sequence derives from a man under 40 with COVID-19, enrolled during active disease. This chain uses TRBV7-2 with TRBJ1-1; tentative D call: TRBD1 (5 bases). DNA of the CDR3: TGTGCCAGCAGCTTGGACATCAGATGGAACACTGAAGCTTTCTTT. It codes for CASSLDIRWNTEAFF.